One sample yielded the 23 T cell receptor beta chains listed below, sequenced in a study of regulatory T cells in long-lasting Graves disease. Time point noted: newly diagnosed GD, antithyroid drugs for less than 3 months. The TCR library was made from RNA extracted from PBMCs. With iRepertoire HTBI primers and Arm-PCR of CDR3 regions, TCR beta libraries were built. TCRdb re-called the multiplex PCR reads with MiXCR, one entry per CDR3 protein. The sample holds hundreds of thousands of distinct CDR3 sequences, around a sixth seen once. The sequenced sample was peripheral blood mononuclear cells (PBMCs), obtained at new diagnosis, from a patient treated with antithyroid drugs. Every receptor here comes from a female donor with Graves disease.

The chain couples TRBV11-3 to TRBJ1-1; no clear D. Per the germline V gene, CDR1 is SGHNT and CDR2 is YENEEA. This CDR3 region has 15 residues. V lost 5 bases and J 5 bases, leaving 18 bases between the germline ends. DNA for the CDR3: TGTGCCAGCAGCCGAACGATCGGGGTCCGGACTGAAGCTTTCTTT. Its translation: CASSRTIGVRTEAFF.

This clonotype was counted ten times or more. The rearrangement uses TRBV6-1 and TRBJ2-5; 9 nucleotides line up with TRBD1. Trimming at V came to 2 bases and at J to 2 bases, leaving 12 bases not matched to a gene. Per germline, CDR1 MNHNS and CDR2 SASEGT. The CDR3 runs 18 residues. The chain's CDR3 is CASSERRTGTGKQETQYF. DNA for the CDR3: TGTGCCAGCAGTGAAAGAAGAACGGGGACAGGGAAGCAAGAGACCCAGTACTTC.

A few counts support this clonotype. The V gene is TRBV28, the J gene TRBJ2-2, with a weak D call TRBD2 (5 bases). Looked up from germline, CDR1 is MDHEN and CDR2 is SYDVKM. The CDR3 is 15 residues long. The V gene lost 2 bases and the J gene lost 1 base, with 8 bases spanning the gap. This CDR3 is CASSLTRVNTGELFF. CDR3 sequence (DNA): TGTGCCAGCAGTTTAACTAGGGTGAACACCGGGGAGCTGTTTTTT.

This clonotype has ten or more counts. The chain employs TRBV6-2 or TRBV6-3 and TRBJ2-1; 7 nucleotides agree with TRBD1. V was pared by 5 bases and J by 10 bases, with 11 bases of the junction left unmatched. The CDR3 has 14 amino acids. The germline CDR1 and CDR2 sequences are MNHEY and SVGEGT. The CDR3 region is CASSPIATGNEQFF. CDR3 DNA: TGTGCCAGCAGTCCCATAGCGACAGGGAACGAGCAGTTCTTC.

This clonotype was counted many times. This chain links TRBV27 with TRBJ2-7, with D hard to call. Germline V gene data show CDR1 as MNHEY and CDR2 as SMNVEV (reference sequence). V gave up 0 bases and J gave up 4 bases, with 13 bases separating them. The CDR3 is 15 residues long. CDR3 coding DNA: TGTGCCAGCAGTTTATCGGTGGAAGCCCTTTACGAGCAGTACTTC. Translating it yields CASSLSVEALYEQYF.

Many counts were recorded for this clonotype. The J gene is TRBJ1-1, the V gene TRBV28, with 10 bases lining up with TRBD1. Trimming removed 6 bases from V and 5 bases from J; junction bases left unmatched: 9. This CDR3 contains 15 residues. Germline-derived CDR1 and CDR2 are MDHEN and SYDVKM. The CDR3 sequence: CASSPGTGVGTEAFF. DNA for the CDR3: TGTGCCAGCAGCCCAGGGACAGGGGTGGGGACTGAAGCTTTCTTT.

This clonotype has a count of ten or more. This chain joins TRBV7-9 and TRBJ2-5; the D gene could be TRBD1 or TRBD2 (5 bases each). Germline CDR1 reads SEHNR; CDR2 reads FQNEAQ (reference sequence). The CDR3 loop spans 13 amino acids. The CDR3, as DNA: TGTGCTCAAGGGGACGGAGCGCAAGAGACCCAGTACTTC. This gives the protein CAQGDGAQETQYF.

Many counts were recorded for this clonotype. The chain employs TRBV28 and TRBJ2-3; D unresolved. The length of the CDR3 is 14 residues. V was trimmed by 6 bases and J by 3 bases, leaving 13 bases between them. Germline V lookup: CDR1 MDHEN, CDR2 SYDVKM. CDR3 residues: CASRGRVWTDTQYF. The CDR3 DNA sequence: TGTGCCAGCAGAGGAAGGGTGTGGACAGATACGCAGTATTTT.

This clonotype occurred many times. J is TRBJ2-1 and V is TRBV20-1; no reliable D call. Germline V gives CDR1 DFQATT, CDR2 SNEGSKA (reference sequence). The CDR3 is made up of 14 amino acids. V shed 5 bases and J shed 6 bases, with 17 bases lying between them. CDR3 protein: CSAHRASWGNEQFF. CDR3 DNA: TGCAGTGCTCACCGGGCGTCGTGGGGCAATGAGCAGTTCTTC.

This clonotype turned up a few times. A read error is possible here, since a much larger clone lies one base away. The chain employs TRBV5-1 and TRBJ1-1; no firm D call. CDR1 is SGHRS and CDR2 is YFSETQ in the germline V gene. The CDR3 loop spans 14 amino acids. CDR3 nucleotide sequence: TGCGCCAGCCGCTTGTCCCAGGCGAACACTGAAGCTTTCTTT. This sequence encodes CASRLSQANTEAFF. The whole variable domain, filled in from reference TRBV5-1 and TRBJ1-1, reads KAGVTQTPRYLIKTRGQQVTLSCSPISGHRSVSWYQQTPGQGLQFLFEYFSETQRNKGNFPGRFSGRQFSNSRSEMNVSTLELGDSALYLCASRLSQANTEAFFGQGTRLTVV.

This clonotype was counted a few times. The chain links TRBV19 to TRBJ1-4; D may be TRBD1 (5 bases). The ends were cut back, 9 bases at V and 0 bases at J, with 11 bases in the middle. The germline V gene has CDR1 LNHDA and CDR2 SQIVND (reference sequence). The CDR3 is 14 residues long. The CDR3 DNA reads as TGTGCCAGGAGGGACCCTCCAACTAATGAAAAACTGTTTTTT. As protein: CARRDPPTNEKLFF.

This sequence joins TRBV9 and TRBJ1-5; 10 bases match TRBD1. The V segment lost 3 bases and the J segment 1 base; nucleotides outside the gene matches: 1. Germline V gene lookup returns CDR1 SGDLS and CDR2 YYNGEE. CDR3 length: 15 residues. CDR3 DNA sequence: TGTGCCAGCAGCGCGACAGGGGGCAGCAATCAGCCCCAGCATTTT. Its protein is CASSATGGSNQPQHF.

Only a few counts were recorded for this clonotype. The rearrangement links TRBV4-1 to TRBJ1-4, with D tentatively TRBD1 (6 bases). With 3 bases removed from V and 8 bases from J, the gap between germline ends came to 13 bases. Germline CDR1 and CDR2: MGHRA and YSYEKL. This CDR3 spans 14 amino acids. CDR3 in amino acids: CASSHPGANEKLFF. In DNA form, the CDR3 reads TGCGCCAGCAGCCACCCAGGGGCGAACGAAAAACTGTTTTTT.

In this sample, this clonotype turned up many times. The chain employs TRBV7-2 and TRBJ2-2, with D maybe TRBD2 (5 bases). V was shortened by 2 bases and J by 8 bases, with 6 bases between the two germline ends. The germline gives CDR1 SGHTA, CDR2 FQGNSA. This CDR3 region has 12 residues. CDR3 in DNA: TGTGCCAGCAGCTTACGAGGGGGGGAGCTGTTTTTT. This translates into CASSLRGGELFF.

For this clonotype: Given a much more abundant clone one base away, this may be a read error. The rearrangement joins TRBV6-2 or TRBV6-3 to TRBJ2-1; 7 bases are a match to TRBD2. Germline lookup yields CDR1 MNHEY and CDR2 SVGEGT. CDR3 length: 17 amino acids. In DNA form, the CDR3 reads TGTGCCAGCAGTTACAGTTTCGGGAGGAGCTCCTACAATGAGCAGCTCTTC. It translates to CASSYSFGRSSYNEQLF.

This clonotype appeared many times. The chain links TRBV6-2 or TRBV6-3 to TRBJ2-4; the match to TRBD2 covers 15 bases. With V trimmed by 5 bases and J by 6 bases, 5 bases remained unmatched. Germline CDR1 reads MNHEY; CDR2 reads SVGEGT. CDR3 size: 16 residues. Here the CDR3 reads CASSQGLAGGINIQYF. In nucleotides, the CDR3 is TGTGCCAGCAGTCAAGGACTAGCGGGGGGGATAAACATTCAGTACTTC.

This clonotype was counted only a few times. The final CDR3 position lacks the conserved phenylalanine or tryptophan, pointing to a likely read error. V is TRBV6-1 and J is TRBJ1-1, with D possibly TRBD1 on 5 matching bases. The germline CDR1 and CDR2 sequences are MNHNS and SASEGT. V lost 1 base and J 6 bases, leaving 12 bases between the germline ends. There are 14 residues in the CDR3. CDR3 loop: CASSEEPGLPEAFL. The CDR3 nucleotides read TGTGCCAGCAGTGAAGAACCAGGGCTCCCTGAAGCTTTCTTG.

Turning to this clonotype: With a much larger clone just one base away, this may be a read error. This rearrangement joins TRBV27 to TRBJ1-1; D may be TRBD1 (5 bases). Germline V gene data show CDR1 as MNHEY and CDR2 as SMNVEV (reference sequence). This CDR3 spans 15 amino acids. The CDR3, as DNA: TGTACCAGCAGTTTAGTGGGGGGGGGTTTTAATGAAGCTTTCTTT. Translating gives CTSSLVGGGFNEAFF.

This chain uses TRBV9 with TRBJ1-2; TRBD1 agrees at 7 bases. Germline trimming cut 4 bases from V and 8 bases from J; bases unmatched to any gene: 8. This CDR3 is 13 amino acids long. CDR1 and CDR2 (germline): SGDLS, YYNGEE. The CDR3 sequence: CASSPGTVSGYTF. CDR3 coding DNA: TGTGCCAGCAGCCCAGGGACAGTAAGCGGCTACACCTTC.

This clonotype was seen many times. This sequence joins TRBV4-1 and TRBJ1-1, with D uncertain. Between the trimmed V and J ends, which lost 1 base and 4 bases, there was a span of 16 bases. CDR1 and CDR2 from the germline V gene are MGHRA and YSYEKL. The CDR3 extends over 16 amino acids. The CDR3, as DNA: TGCGCCAGCAGCCAAGGAATCGGGCGGCGAGGCACTGAAGCTTTCTTT. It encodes CASSQGIGRRGTEAFF.

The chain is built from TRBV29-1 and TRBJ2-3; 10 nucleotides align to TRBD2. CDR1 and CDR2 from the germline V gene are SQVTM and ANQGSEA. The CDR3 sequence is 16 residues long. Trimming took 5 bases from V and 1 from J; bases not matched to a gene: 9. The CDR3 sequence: CSVRTGTSEGTDTQYF. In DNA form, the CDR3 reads TGCAGCGTTCGCACCGGGACTAGCGAAGGCACAGATACGCAGTATTTT.

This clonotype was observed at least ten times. The CDR3 DNA sequence: TGTGCCAGCAGTTTATCGGCGGGGGCGGGAGTAAGATGGGATGAGCAGTTCTTC. It codes for CASSLSAGAGVRWDEQFF. The chain joins TRBV27 to TRBJ2-1, with D maybe TRBD2 (7 bases). V dropped 0 bases and J dropped 8 bases, with 23 bases sitting between them. The CDR3 spans 18 residues. Germline values: CDR1 MNHEY, CDR2 SMNVEV (reference sequence).

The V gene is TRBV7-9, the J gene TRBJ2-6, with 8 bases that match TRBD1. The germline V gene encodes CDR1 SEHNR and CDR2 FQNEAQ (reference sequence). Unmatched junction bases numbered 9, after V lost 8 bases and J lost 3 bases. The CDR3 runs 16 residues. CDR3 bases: TGTGCCAGCGAAAGGGACAGGTTGGTTGGGGCCAACGTCCTGACTTTC. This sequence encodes CASERDRLVGANVLTF.